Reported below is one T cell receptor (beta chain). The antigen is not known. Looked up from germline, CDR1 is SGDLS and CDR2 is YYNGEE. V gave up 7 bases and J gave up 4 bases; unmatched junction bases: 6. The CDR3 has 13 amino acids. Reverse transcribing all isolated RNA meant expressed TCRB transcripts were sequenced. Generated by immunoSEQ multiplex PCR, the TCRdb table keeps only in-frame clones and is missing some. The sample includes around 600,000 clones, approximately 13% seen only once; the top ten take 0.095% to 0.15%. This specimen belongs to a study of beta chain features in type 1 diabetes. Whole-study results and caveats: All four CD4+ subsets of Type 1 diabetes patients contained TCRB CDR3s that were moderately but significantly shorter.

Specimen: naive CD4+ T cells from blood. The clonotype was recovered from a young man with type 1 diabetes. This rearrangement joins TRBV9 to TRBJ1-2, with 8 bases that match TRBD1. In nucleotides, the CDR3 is TGTGCCAGCGCCCGGACAGGGCTCTATGGCTACACCTTC. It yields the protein CASARTGLYGYTF.